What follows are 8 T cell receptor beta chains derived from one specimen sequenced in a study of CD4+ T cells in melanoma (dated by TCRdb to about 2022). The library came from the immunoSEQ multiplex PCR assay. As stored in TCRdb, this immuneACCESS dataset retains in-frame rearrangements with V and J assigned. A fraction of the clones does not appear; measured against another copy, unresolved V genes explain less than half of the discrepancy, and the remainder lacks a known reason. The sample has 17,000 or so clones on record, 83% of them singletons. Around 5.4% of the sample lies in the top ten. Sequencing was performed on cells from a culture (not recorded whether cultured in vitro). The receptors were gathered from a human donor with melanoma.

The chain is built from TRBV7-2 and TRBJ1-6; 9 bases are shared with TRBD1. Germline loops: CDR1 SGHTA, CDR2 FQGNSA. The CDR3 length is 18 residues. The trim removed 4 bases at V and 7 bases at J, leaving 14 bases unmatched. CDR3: CASSSRRTGATGNSPLHF. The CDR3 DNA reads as TGTGCCAGCAGCTCCCGAAGGACAGGGGCGACGGGAAATTCACCCCTCCACTTT.

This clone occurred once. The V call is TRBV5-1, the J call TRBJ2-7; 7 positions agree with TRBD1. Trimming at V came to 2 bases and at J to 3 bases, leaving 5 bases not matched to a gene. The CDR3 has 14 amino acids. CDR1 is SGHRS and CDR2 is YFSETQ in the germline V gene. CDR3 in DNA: TGCGCCAGCAGCTTAGGGGACAGAGTCTACGAGCAGTACTTC. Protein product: CASSLGDRVYEQYF.

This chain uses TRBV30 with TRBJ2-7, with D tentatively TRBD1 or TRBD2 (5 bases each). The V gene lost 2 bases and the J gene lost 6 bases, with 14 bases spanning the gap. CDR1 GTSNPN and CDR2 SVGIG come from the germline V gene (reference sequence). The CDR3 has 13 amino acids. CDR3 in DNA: TGTGCCTGGAGTTCCGGGGCCCAGGGCGAGCAGTACTTC. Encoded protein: CAWSSGAQGEQYF. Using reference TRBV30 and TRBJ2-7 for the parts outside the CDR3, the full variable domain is SQTIHQWPATLVQPVGSPLSLECTVEGTSNPNLYWYRQAAGRGLQLLFYSVGIGQISSEVPQNLSASRPQDRQFILSSKKLLLSDSGFYLCAWSSGAQGEQYFGPGTRLTVT.

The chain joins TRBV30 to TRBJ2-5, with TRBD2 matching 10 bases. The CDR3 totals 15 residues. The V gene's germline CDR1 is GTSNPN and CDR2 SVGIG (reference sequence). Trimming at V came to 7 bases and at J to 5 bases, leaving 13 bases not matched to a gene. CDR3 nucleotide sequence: TGTGCCTACCGGGGTAGCGGGGGGCTTGAGGAGACCCAGTACTTC. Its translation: CAYRGSGGLEETQYF.

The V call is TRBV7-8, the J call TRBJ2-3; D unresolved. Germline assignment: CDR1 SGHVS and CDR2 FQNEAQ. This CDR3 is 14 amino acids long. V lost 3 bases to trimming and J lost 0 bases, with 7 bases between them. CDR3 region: CASSFGPSTDTQYF. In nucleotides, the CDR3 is TGTGCCAGCAGCTTTGGGCCGAGCACAGATACGCAGTATTTT.

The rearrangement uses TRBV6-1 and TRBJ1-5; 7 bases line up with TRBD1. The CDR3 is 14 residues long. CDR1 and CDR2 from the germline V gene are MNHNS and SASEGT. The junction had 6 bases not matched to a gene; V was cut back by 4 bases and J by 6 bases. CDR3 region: CASSGQGWAQPQHF. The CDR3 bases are TGTGCCAGCAGTGGACAGGGTTGGGCTCAGCCCCAGCATTTT.

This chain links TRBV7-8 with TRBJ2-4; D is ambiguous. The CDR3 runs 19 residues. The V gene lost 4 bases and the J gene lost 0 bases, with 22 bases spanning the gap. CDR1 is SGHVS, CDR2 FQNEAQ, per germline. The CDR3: CASSSYRFPGGVAKNIQYF. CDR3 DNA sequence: TGTGCCAGCAGCTCTTATAGGTTTCCAGGCGGAGTAGCCAAAAACATTCAGTACTTC.

CDR3 residues: CASSKALAGVDTQYF. DNA of the CDR3: TGTGCCAGCAGTAAAGCTCTAGCGGGGGTAGATACGCAGTATTTT. This chain links TRBV27 with TRBJ2-3; 10 nucleotides match TRBD2. Germline assignment: CDR1 MNHEY and CDR2 SMNVEV (reference sequence). The CDR3 is 15 residues long. The V and J ends lost 5 bases and 5 bases, in that order; junction bases with no gene match: 7.